These 32 T cell receptor beta chains were sequenced from one sample in a study of blood T cell repertoires in COVID-19. The method was immunoSEQ multiplex PCR; TCRdb's version includes in-frame clones alone and lacks a portion of them. The data show around 140,000 clones, almost 85% seen once. Sequenced material: peripheral blood. The source of these receptors is a human donor with acute or convalescent COVID-19. The donor label of this sample is uncertain.

The chain carries TRBV25-1 and TRBJ2-1; 10 bases are shared with TRBD1. Germline values: CDR1 MGHDK, CDR2 SYGVNS. V lost 4 bases to trimming and J lost 0 bases; unmatched junction nucleotides: 3. The CDR3 covers 16 residues. For the CDR3, the DNA is TGTGCCAGCAGTGGGACAGGGGGGGTCTCCTACAATGAGCAGTTCTTC. Translating it yields CASSGTGGVSYNEQFF.

This sequence joins TRBV11-2 and TRBJ2-3; TRBD2 is a possible D gene (5 bases). This CDR3 is built from 15 residues. Germline CDR1 SGHAT, CDR2 FQNNGV. The ends were cut back, 6 bases at V and 1 base at J, with 14 bases in the middle. The CDR3 loop reads CASSLLGSGTDTQYF. Here the CDR3 DNA reads TGTGCCAGCAGTCTCCTAGGGAGTGGCACAGATACGCAGTATTTT.

V and J are TRBV7-2 and TRBJ1-1; no definite D call. Trimming removed 2 bases at V and 2 bases at J, with 9 bases between. This CDR3 has 14 residues. CDR1 SGHTA and CDR2 FQGNSA come from the germline V gene. CDR3 loop: CASSLWGENTEAFF. The CDR3 coding sequence is TGTGCCAGCAGCTTATGGGGAGAAAACACTGAAGCTTTCTTT.

V usage is TRBV6-5 and J usage is TRBJ2-7; the match to TRBD2 covers 8 bases. V lost 6 bases, J lost 5 bases, and 6 bases stayed unmatched. The CDR3 consists of 13 residues. Germline CDR1 and CDR2: MNHEY and SVGAGI. Here the CDR3 reads CASSRGGPNEQYF. In DNA, the CDR3 is TGTGCCAGCAGCCGCGGGGGGCCGAACGAGCAGTACTTC.

The rearrangement joins TRBV12-3 or TRBV12-4 to TRBJ1-1, with unresolved D. Trimming left V 3 bases short and J 1 base short, with 6 bases between. This CDR3 spans 13 amino acids. This chain's CDR3 is CASSLSRNTEAFF. CDR3 nucleotides: TGTGCCAGCAGTTTGTCCCGGAACACTGAAGCTTTCTTT.

The chain uses TRBV9 and TRBJ1-1; D is possibly TRBD1 (6 bases). Germline assignment: CDR1 SGDLS and CDR2 YYNGEE. The CDR3 consists of 14 residues. The V and J ends lost 2 bases and 4 bases respectively, with 12 bases between them. CDR3 DNA sequence: TGTGCCAGCAGCGTTGGTACAGGGACCACTGAAGCTTTCTTT. Encoded protein: CASSVGTGTTEAFF.

This clone occurred a few times. J is TRBJ1-5 and V is TRBV12-5; TRBD1 is a possible D gene (5 bases). The V and J ends lost 8 bases and 6 bases respectively, with 11 bases between them. Germline V gene lookup returns CDR1 LGHNT and CDR2 FRNRAP. There are 12 residues in the CDR3. The CDR3 DNA sequence: TGTGCTAGTTCGCAGGGAAGTCAGCCCCAGCATTTT. Translated: CASSQGSQPQHF. Full variable domain (missing parts from reference TRBV12-5 and TRBJ1-5): DARVTQTPRHKVTEMGQEVTMRCQPILGHNTVFWYRQTMMQGLELLAYFRNRAPLDDSGMPKDRFSAEMPDATLATLKIQPSEPRDSAVYFCASSQGSQPQHFGDGTRLSIL.

The gene calls are TRBV27 and TRBJ1-1; D ambiguous. Trimming stripped 2 bases from V and 5 bases from J, with 18 bases between. Germline V lookup: CDR1 MNHEY, CDR2 SMNVEV (reference sequence). The length of the CDR3 is 16 residues. The CDR3 region is CASSLRRAPIITEAFF. The CDR3 nucleotides are TGTGCCAGCAGTTTAAGGAGGGCGCCGATCATTACTGAAGCTTTCTTT.

The gene calls are TRBV19 and TRBJ1-3; D is undetermined. V lost 4 bases to trimming and J lost 0 bases, with 7 bases between them. CDR3 length equals 14 residues. The V gene's germline CDR1 is LNHDA and CDR2 SQIVND (reference sequence). As DNA, the CDR3 is TGTGCCAGTAGTAGAGGGAGCTCTGGAAACACCATATATTTT. Translation: CASSRGSSGNTIYF. Together with reference TRBV19 and TRBJ1-3, the CDR3 gives the full variable domain: DGGITQSPKYLFRKEGQNVTLSCEQNLNHDAMYWYRQDPGQGLRLIYYSQIVNDFQKGDIAEGYSVSREKKESFPLTVTSAQKNPTAFYLCASSRGSSGNTIYFGEGSWLTVV.

The chain couples TRBV18 to TRBJ2-5, with D tentatively TRBD2 (6 bases). Germline CDR1 reads KGHSH; CDR2 reads LQKENI. V dropped 0 bases and J dropped 5 bases, with 22 bases sitting between them. The CDR3 extends over 18 amino acids. CDR3 protein: CASSPPMPGRGSRETQYF. The CDR3 bases are TGTGCCAGCTCACCACCGATGCCCGGACGGGGGTCAAGGGAGACCCAGTACTTC.

The chain employs TRBV19 and TRBJ1-2; D remains unclear. The germline gives CDR1 LNHDA, CDR2 SQIVND (reference sequence). The CDR3 has 12 residues. Trimming removed 4 bases at V and 8 bases at J, with 11 bases between. CDR3 region: CASSTYPGGYTF. DNA of the CDR3: TGTGCCAGTAGTACCTACCCGGGGGGCTACACCTTC.

The chain uses TRBV2 and TRBJ1-2, with TRBD1 matching 11 bases. Trimming took 6 bases from V and 2 from J; bases not matched to a gene: 5. The CDR3 totals 15 residues. From germline, CDR1 is SNHLY and CDR2 FYNNEI. Here the CDR3 reads CASSNGQGANYGYTF. CDR3 in DNA: TGTGCCAGCAGCAACGGACAGGGGGCGAACTATGGCTACACCTTC.

V and J are TRBV7-2 and TRBJ2-5; 9 nucleotides line up with TRBD1. This CDR3 region has 14 residues. Germline-derived CDR1 and CDR2 are SGHTA and FQGNSA. V trimming: 2 bases; J trimming: 5 bases; junction bases outside the gene matches: 3. CDR3 DNA: TGTGCCAGCAGCTTAACAGGGGGCGCCGAGACCCAGTACTTC. This translates into CASSLTGGAETQYF.

The chain combines TRBV18 with TRBJ2-1, with 8 positions matching TRBD1. The germline V gene encodes CDR1 KGHSH and CDR2 LQKENI. Germline trimming cut 6 bases from V and 7 bases from J; bases unmatched to any gene: 11. The CDR3 spans 15 residues. Here the CDR3 reads CASSHAKTGGNEQFF. The DNA for the CDR3 is TGTGCCAGCTCGCACGCTAAAACAGGGGGGAATGAGCAGTTCTTC.

J is TRBJ1-2 and V is TRBV5-1, with 9 nucleotides matching TRBD1. The CDR3 spans 13 residues. CDR1 is SGHRS, CDR2 YFSETQ, per germline. V shed 6 bases and J 8 bases; nucleotides not matched to a gene: 8. The CDR3 spells CASTTGGATGYTF. The CDR3 DNA reads TGCGCCAGCACTACAGGGGGCGCGACCGGCTACACCTTC.

The V gene is TRBV5-1, the J gene TRBJ1-2, with 9 bases identical to TRBD1. V trimming: 4 bases; J trimming: 7 bases; junction bases outside the gene matches: 8. The CDR3 has 14 residues. The germline V gene encodes CDR1 SGHRS and CDR2 YFSETQ. The CDR3 reads CASSPGGTGLGYTF. CDR3 DNA: TGCGCCAGCAGCCCTGGGGGGACAGGGCTTGGCTACACCTTC. Full variable domain (remainder filled in from reference TRBV5-1 and TRBJ1-2): KAGVTQTPRYLIKTRGQQVTLSCSPISGHRSVSWYQQTPGQGLQFLFEYFSETQRNKGNFPGRFSGRQFSNSRSEMNVSTLELGDSALYLCASSPGGTGLGYTFGSGTRLTVV.

This clone was observed once. The chain carries TRBV7-2 and TRBJ1-6; D is possibly TRBD1 (6 bases). The V gene's germline CDR1 is SGHTA and CDR2 FQGNSA. V was clipped by 5 bases and J by 7 bases, with 12 bases between them. The CDR3 runs to 14 residues. The CDR3: CASSRGHRNSPLHF. DNA for the CDR3: TGTGCCAGCAGCCGGGGACATAGGAATTCACCCCTCCACTTT.

The chain recombines TRBV19 with TRBJ1-2; D gene unclear. The CDR3 sequence is 16 residues long. Trimming left V 8 bases short and J 0 bases short, with 19 bases between. Germline V gene sequence: CDR1 LNHDA, CDR2 SQIVND (reference sequence). CDR3 region: CASQNPYRETNYGYTF. Written as DNA, the CDR3 is TGTGCCAGTCAAAATCCATACCGGGAGACTAACTATGGCTACACCTTC.

The V and J genes are TRBV7-6 and TRBJ1-3, with D maybe TRBD1 (6 bases). With 4 bases removed from V and 4 bases from J, the gap between germline ends came to 17 bases. This CDR3 is 16 amino acids long. The germline V gene encodes CDR1 SGHVS and CDR2 FNYEAQ. CDR3 in amino acids: CASSSNVRGRGNTIYF. The CDR3 nucleotides read TGTGCCAGCAGCTCAAACGTGCGGGGGCGAGGAAACACCATATATTTT. The variable domain in full, completed from reference TRBV7-6 and TRBJ1-3, reads GAGVSQSPRYKVTKRGQDVALRCDPISGHVSLYWYRQALGQGPEFLTYFNYEAQQDKSGLPNDRFSAERPEGSISTLTIQRTEQRDSAMYRCASSSNVRGRGNTIYFGEGSWLTVV.

This clone was observed a few times. The CDR3 DNA sequence: TGTGCCAGCTCACCATCGCCGGGACAGGGAGAGACCCAGTACTTC. Encoded protein: CASSPSPGQGETQYF. The chain links TRBV18 to TRBJ2-5; 9 nucleotides agree with TRBD1. The germline V gene has CDR1 KGHSH and CDR2 LQKENI. The CDR3 covers 15 residues. V gave up 2 bases and J gave up 4 bases; unmatched junction bases: 5.

J is TRBJ1-2 and V is TRBV12-3 or TRBV12-4, with D hard to call. Trimming cost V 4 bases and J 3 bases, with 6 bases left between them. The CDR3 has 12 residues. CDR3 loop: CASSSSDYGYTF. In DNA form, the CDR3 reads TGTGCCAGCAGTTCGAGTGACTATGGCTACACCTTC.

The V and J genes are TRBV7-2 and TRBJ2-3, with 7 bases aligning to TRBD2. Germline V gives CDR1 SGHTA, CDR2 FQGNSA. The CDR3 sequence is 15 residues long. After removal of 1 base from V and 6 bases from J, the junction contained 7 bases not matched to a gene. The CDR3: CASSLVAGEKDTQYF. Here the CDR3 DNA reads TGTGCCAGCAGCTTAGTAGCGGGTGAGAAGGATACGCAGTATTTT.

The chain recombines TRBV29-1 with TRBJ2-7; 10 bases map to TRBD1. CDR1 is SQVTM and CDR2 is ANQGSEA in the germline V gene. After removal of 2 bases from V and 7 bases from J, the junction contained 11 bases not matched to a gene. The CDR3 is made up of 15 amino acids. The CDR3 DNA reads as TGCAGCGTTGAAAACCGGGACAGGGGTATCTTGGAGCAGTACTTC. Its protein product is CSVENRDRGILEQYF.

V and J are TRBV21-1 and TRBJ1-2; TRBD1, the table's D call, lacks a check against the DNA. TRBV21-1 is tagged as a pseudogene. The length of the CDR3 is 19 residues. CDR3 DNA sequence: TGTGCCAGCAGCCTCCAAAGCCGTCGGTTGGGACAGGGAGGCTATGGCTACACCTTC. Amino acid sequence: CASSLQSRRLGQGGYGYTF.

In its sample, this clone was seen a few times. The rearrangement links TRBV19 to TRBJ2-7; possible D gene TRBD1, 7 bases. V dropped 10 bases and J dropped 0 bases, with 16 bases sitting between them. The CDR3 sequence is 14 residues long. CDR1 is LNHDA, CDR2 SQIVND, per germline (reference sequence). CDR3 DNA sequence: TGTGCCACCAAAGAGCAGGGGGGCTCCTACGAGCAGTACTTC. As protein: CATKEQGGSYEQYF.

The chain uses TRBV7-2 and TRBJ2-2; D not certain. The germline V gene encodes CDR1 SGHTA and CDR2 FQGNSA. This CDR3 region has 15 residues. Trimming shortened V by 1 base and J by 3 bases, and 9 bases separated the two germline ends. Here the CDR3 DNA reads TGTGCCAGCAGCTTAGTCCACGGGTACACCGGGGAGCTGTTTTTT. Translation gives CASSLVHGYTGELFF.

DNA of the CDR3: TGTGCCAGCAGTACGGGGGACAGGGGGTTCTACGAGCAGTACTTC. As protein: CASSTGDRGFYEQYF. This sequence joins TRBV6-5 and TRBJ2-7; TRBD1 agrees at 11 bases. Germline V gene lookup returns CDR1 MNHEY and CDR2 SVGAGI. Germline trimming cut 5 bases from V and 3 bases from J; bases unmatched to any gene: 6. The CDR3 runs to 15 residues.

This chain connects TRBV11-2 to TRBJ2-3, with D maybe TRBD2 (6 bases). Germline CDR1 is SGHAT and CDR2 is FQNNGV. This CDR3 region has 13 residues. Trimming cost V 5 bases and J 5 bases, with 11 bases left between them. CDR3 in DNA: TGTGCCAGCAGCGGGGGAGGAATAGATACGCAGTATTTT. This codes for CASSGGGIDTQYF.

The rearrangement joins TRBV5-1 to TRBJ2-5; TRBD2 matches 11 bases. Per germline, CDR1 SGHRS and CDR2 YFSETQ. There are 16 residues in the CDR3. V shed 1 base, J shed 3 bases, and the junction held 5 bases outside the gene matches. The CDR3 DNA sequence: TGCGCCAGCAGCTTGCGGTGGGGACTAGCGGAAGAGACCCAGTACTTC. Translation: CASSLRWGLAEETQYF.

This chain links TRBV5-1 with TRBJ2-1; D may be TRBD2 (6 bases). This CDR3 region has 14 residues. CDR1 is SGHRS, CDR2 YFSETQ, per germline. The V and J ends lost 4 bases and 0 bases respectively, with 8 bases between them. CDR3 sequence: CASSGGSSYNEQFF. The CDR3 DNA reads as TGCGCCAGCAGCGGGGGGAGCTCCTACAATGAGCAGTTCTTC.

The chain recombines TRBV5-1 with TRBJ1-4, with D possibly matching TRBD1 (5 bases). Trimming took off 5 bases at V and 3 bases at J, with 11 bases between the two ends. This CDR3 has 14 amino acids. Germline V gene data show CDR1 as SGHRS and CDR2 as YFSETQ. The CDR3 sequence is CASSRQLANEKLFF. CDR3 DNA: TGCGCCAGCAGTCGACAGCTAGCTAATGAAAAACTGTTTTTT.

The rearrangement joins TRBV5-1 to TRBJ1-4, with 7 bases that match TRBD1. CDR3 size: 15 residues. Germline V gene data show CDR1 as SGHRS and CDR2 as YFSETQ. J gave up 4 bases and V 4 bases, and 7 bases lay outside the gene matches. CDR3 sequence reads: CASSTTGIGNEKLFF. The DNA of the CDR3 is TGCGCCAGCAGCACGACAGGGATTGGTAATGAAAAACTGTTTTTT.